The T cell receptor (beta chain) described here comes from a study of cytomegalovirus exposure and HLA in healthy donors. Study background: The study's early data release held some 85 million unique TCRs from HLA-typed donors.

Study-wide points: In vitro, a few CMV-associated chains proved specific for CMV antigens.

With 9 bases clipped from V and 4 bases from J, the junction kept 9 bases outside the gene matches. The CDR3 extends over 14 amino acids. Germline-derived CDR1 and CDR2 are SNHLY and FYNNEI. About this clone: Its antigen is currently unknown.

Researchers ran the PCR with 60 Vbeta and 13 Jbeta primers. This table comes from immunoSEQ multiplex PCR, and its TCRdb copy is limited to in-frame clones, with some not included. The table has more than 110,000 clones, 80% seen once. This sequence originates from a man aged 35 to 55 in good health and CMV-seropositive. Sequencing was done on a sample of PBMCs. This chain uses TRBV2 with TRBJ1-2, with 9 bases that match TRBD1. The CDR3: CASNWDRAIYGYTF. In DNA form, the CDR3 reads TGTGCCAGTAATTGGGACAGGGCGATCTATGGCTACACCTTC.